The 32 T cell receptor beta chains reported below all come from one sample, sequenced in a study of beta chain features in type 1 diabetes. Study-level findings and limits: Moderate but significant shortening of TCRB CDR3s was recorded in all four CD4+ subsets from Type 1 diabetes patients.

Their cognate antigens are unknown. Since all of the isolated RNA was reverse transcribed, expressed TCRB transcripts were what got sequenced. TCRdb's table, derived via immunoSEQ multiplex PCR, lists solely in-frame clones and lacks some. Seen here are about 650,000 clones, around an eighth observed once, and the top ten hold 0.095% to 0.15%. Sequencing was done on a sample of naive CD4+ T cells from blood. The receptor source for this set is a man between 25 and 39 years old with type 1 diabetes.

This chain joins TRBV7-9 and TRBJ2-7; possibly TRBD1 for D (5 bases). Germline V CDR1 and CDR2: SEHNR, FQNEAQ (reference sequence). The CDR3 sequence is 15 residues long. With 0 bases removed from V and 2 bases from J, the gap between germline ends came to 11 bases. The CDR3 DNA sequence: TGTGCCAGCAGCTTAGCTAGGGGCCGCACCTACGAGCAGTACTTC. It is translated as CASSLARGRTYEQYF.

This clone was seen a handful of times. CDR3 sequence reads: CASSLRDRGTGELFF. The CDR3 region has the DNA TGTGCCAGCAGCCTAAGGGACAGGGGTACCGGGGAGCTGTTTTTT. This chain uses TRBV4-2 with TRBJ2-2, with 10 positions matching TRBD1. Losses at the gene ends were 4 bases for V and 5 bases for J; bases not matched to a gene: 4. CDR3 length: 15 amino acids. CDR1 is LGHNA, CDR2 YNFKEQ, per germline.

This clone showed up just a few times. V usage is TRBV19 and J usage is TRBJ1-3; 7 bases map to TRBD1. Germline CDR1 and CDR2: LNHDA and SQIVND (reference sequence). The length of the CDR3 is 14 residues. V gave up 7 bases and J gave up 3 bases; unmatched junction bases: 6. The CDR3 loop reads CASTADRIGNTIYF. In DNA form, the CDR3 reads TGTGCCAGTACCGCGGACAGGATTGGAAACACCATATATTTT. Full variable domain (outside the CDR3, taken from reference TRBV19 and TRBJ1-3): DGGITQSPKYLFRKEGQNVTLSCEQNLNHDAMYWYRQDPGQGLRLIYYSQIVNDFQKGDIAEGYSVSREKKESFPLTVTSAQKNPTAFYLCASTADRIGNTIYFGEGSWLTVV.

The gene calls are TRBV5-1 and TRBJ1-3; D gene ambiguous. The V gene lost 2 bases and the J gene lost 8 bases, with 14 bases spanning the gap. This CDR3 comprises 14 residues. CDR1 is SGHRS, CDR2 YFSETQ, per germline. This CDR3 is CASSFQGPSDTIYF. Here the CDR3 DNA reads TGCGCCAGCAGCTTCCAAGGACCCTCGGACACCATATATTTT.

Regarding this clone: At one end the junction does not follow the germline gene, possibly because of a read error. The gene calls are TRBV28 and TRBJ1-5; D may be TRBD1 (5 bases). This CDR3 is built from 13 residues. The germline CDR1 and CDR2 sequences are MDHEN and SYDVKM. For the CDR3, the DNA is TGTGCCAGCAGAGGGACGGGACGTTGGGCGGGACTTTTT. This gives the protein CASRGTGRWAGLF.

V is TRBV6-6 and J is TRBJ2-2; 8 bases fit TRBD1. The CDR3 has 14 residues. The trim removed 5 bases at V and 6 bases at J, leaving 5 bases unmatched. Germline lookup yields CDR1 MNHNY and CDR2 SVGAGI (reference sequence). The CDR3 sequence: CASSKDRVAGELFF. The CDR3 nucleotides read TGTGCCAGCAGTAAGGACAGGGTGGCCGGGGAGCTGTTTTTT.

V usage is TRBV2 and J usage is TRBJ2-6; D not resolved. Per the germline V gene, CDR1 is SNHLY and CDR2 is FYNNEI. V was cut by 10 bases and J by 4 bases, with 14 bases left in between. The CDR3 loop spans 14 amino acids. This chain's CDR3 is CATTDELGANVLTF. As DNA, the CDR3 is TGTGCCACCACGGATGAGTTAGGGGCCAACGTCCTGACTTTC.

This sequence joins TRBV11-3 and TRBJ2-3; TRBD2 is a possible D gene (5 bases). The germline V gene has CDR1 SGHNT and CDR2 YENEEA. The length of the CDR3 is 15 residues. V lost 4 bases and J 1 base, leaving 12 bases between the germline ends. The CDR3 DNA follows: TGTGCCAGCAGCTGGGAGACACGCCGCACAGATACGCAGTATTTT. As protein: CASSWETRRTDTQYF.

This clone turned up a few times. The same CDR3 also results from other DNA sequences found in this sample. This chain connects TRBV5-1 to TRBJ2-3; 7 bases map to TRBD1. V lost 3 bases to trimming and J lost 0 bases; unmatched junction nucleotides: 4. CDR3 length: 15 amino acids. Germline V gives CDR1 SGHRS, CDR2 YFSETQ. CDR3 sequence reads: CASSSPGQSTDTQYF. The CDR3 DNA sequence: TGCGCCAGCAGCTCTCCGGGACAGAGCACAGATACGCAGTATTTT.

This chain links TRBV14 with TRBJ2-5; the D is unclear. Germline values: CDR1 SGHDN, CDR2 FVKESK. Trimming removed 2 bases from V and 3 bases from J, with 10 bases in between. The CDR3 totals 14 residues. CDR3 residues: CASSQPGGEETQYF. The CDR3 coding sequence is TGTGCCAGCAGCCAACCTGGTGGTGAAGAGACCCAGTACTTC.

This clone occurred a few times. The chain is built from TRBV25-1 and TRBJ2-7; tentative D call: TRBD1 (5 bases). This CDR3 spans 13 amino acids. Germline-derived CDR1 and CDR2 are MGHDK and SYGVNS. Between the trimmed V and J ends, which lost 7 bases and 0 bases, there was a span of 10 bases. CDR3 region: CASTTASSYEQYF. DNA for the CDR3: TGTGCCAGCACGACAGCCAGCTCCTACGAGCAGTACTTC.

There are a few counts of this clone. The chain joins TRBV19 to TRBJ2-7, with 7 bases lining up with TRBD1. V gave up 6 bases and J gave up 2 bases; unmatched junction bases: 4. This CDR3 has 13 amino acids. Germline V CDR1 and CDR2: LNHDA, SQIVND (reference sequence). The CDR3 here is CASSPTGPYEQYF. Here the CDR3 DNA reads TGTGCCAGTAGCCCGACAGGGCCCTACGAGCAGTACTTC.

This clone was seen more than once but under ten times. The chain joins TRBV7-9 to TRBJ1-5, with 9 positions matching TRBD1. Germline V gene sequence: CDR1 SEHNR, CDR2 FQNEAQ (reference sequence). V trimming: 7 bases; J trimming: 4 bases; junction bases outside the gene matches: 5. CDR3 size: 14 residues. The CDR3 reads CASTRTGANQPQHF. The CDR3 DNA reads TGTGCCAGCACCCGGACAGGGGCTAATCAGCCCCAGCATTTT.

This clone came up a few times. Here the CDR3 omits its conserved ending phenylalanine or tryptophan, so a read error is the likely source. No DNA is shown, since the ends of the CDR3 on it are uncertain; the CDR3 is the one TCRdb lists. The CDR3 loop reads CASSENLGRIPSA. J is TRBJ1-4 and V is TRBV2. Germline CDR1 SNHLY, CDR2 FYNNEI. Counting both end residues, the CDR3 totals 13 amino acids.

This clone was seen only a few times. The genes are TRBV6-5 and TRBJ1-2; weak D call: TRBD1 (5 bases). The ends were cut back, 5 bases at V and 2 bases at J, with 9 bases in the middle. Looked up from germline, CDR1 is MNHEY and CDR2 is SVGAGI. The CDR3 runs to 13 residues. The CDR3 region is CASSPQENYGYTF. The DNA for the CDR3 is TGTGCCAGCAGTCCACAGGAAAACTATGGCTACACCTTC.

The chain uses TRBV4-3 and TRBJ1-5; 8 bases line up with TRBD1. The CDR3 is made up of 15 amino acids. V dropped 5 bases and J dropped 4; count of bases not matched to a gene: 7. Germline V gene data show CDR1 as LGHNA and CDR2 as YSLEER. CDR3 residues: CASSSDRGGNQPQHF. The CDR3 DNA reads TGCGCCAGCAGCTCCGACAGGGGTGGGAATCAGCCCCAGCATTTT.

V usage is TRBV29-1 and J usage is TRBJ1-2; no clear D gene. CDR3 size: 13 residues. CDR1 and CDR2 from the germline V gene are SQVTM and ANQGSEA. V was pared by 4 bases and J by 4 bases, with 13 bases between. The CDR3 region has the DNA TGCAGCGTTGGGGGTAGTGAAGGCTATGGCTACACCTTC. Encoded protein: CSVGGSEGYGYTF.

This clone occurred a few times. J is TRBJ1-2 and V is TRBV29-1; D ambiguous. The CDR3 is made up of 11 amino acids. CDR1 and CDR2 from the germline V gene are SQVTM and ANQGSEA. V lost 4 bases, J lost 5 bases, and 8 bases lay in between. The CDR3 reads CSVGEEYGYTF. CDR3 DNA: TGCAGCGTTGGTGAGGAGTATGGCTACACCTTC.

The J gene is TRBJ2-1, the V gene TRBV28; 7 nucleotides line up with TRBD1. The CDR3 contains 15 residues. V was pared by 4 bases and J by 5 bases, with 8 bases of the junction left unmatched. In germline, CDR1 is MDHEN, CDR2 SYDVKM. CDR3 region: CASSSTGKVDNEQFF. CDR3 nucleotides: TGTGCCAGCAGTTCGACAGGGAAAGTAGACAATGAGCAGTTCTTC. The full variable domain, in which reference TRBV28 and TRBJ2-1 provide the parts outside the CDR3, is DVKVTQSSRYLVKRTGEKVFLECVQDMDHENMFWYRQDPGLGLRLIYFSYDVKMKEKGDIPEGYSVSREKKERFSLILESASTNQTSMYLCASSSTGKVDNEQFFGPGTRLTVL.

This clone appeared a few times. The V and J genes are TRBV7-9 and TRBJ2-5; D is possibly TRBD1 (6 bases). Trimming cost V 3 bases and J 3 bases, with 14 bases left between them. Germline V gene sequence: CDR1 SEHNR, CDR2 FQNEAQ (reference sequence). This CDR3 comprises 15 residues. CDR3 nucleotide sequence: TGTGCCAGCAGCTTCATTACAGGGTACGAAGAGACCCAGTACTTC. Translating it yields CASSFITGYEETQYF. The full variable domain, with the rest looked up from reference TRBV7-9 and TRBJ2-5, is DTGVSQNPRHKITKRGQNVTFRCDPISEHNRLYWYRQTLGQGPEFLTYFQNEAQLEKSRLLSDRFSAERPKGSFSTLEIQRTEQGDSAMYLCASSFITGYEETQYFGPGTRLLVL.

V usage is TRBV2 and J usage is TRBJ1-2; D is perhaps TRBD1 (5 bases). Germline V gives CDR1 SNHLY, CDR2 FYNNEI. V was cut by 7 bases and J by 8 bases, with 8 bases left in between. The CDR3 covers 10 residues. CDR3: CASTGGGYTF. For the CDR3, the DNA is TGTGCCAGCACCGGGGGGGGCTACACCTTC.

This clone was seen a handful of times. CDR3: CASSLRIGGDTQYF. The CDR3 nucleotides read TGTGCCAGCAGCCTTCGGATCGGGGGGGATACGCAGTATTTT. The J gene is TRBJ2-3, the V gene TRBV6-4; 7 positions match TRBD2. V shed 6 bases and J 6 bases; nucleotides not matched to a gene: 9. Germline CDR1 reads MRHNA; CDR2 reads SNTAGT. This CDR3 is built from 14 residues.

The CDR3 DNA reads as TGTGCCATCAGGCAGGGGATAACTAATGAAAAACTGTTTTTT. It is translated as CAIRQGITNEKLFF. The gene calls are TRBV10-3 and TRBJ1-4, with D tentatively TRBD1 (6 bases). The CDR3 consists of 14 residues. Trimming removed 6 bases from V and 1 base from J, with 9 bases in between. Per the germline V gene, CDR1 is ENHRY and CDR2 is SYGVKD.

The chain combines TRBV11-2 with TRBJ2-3; D perhaps matches TRBD2 (5 bases). CDR3 length: 15 residues. V gave up 3 bases and J gave up 6 bases, with 16 bases separating them. Per the germline V gene, CDR1 is SGHAT and CDR2 is FQNNGV. CDR3 residues: CASSFVRGRGDTQYF. CDR3 in DNA: TGTGCCAGCAGCTTCGTACGGGGTCGAGGGGATACGCAGTATTTT.

There are a few counts of this clone. The genes are TRBV7-9 and TRBJ2-6, with D perhaps matching TRBD2 (5 bases). The CDR3 has 16 amino acids. Germline loops: CDR1 SEHNR, CDR2 FQNEAQ (reference sequence). Trimming took off 5 bases at V and 1 base at J, with 12 bases between the two ends. CDR3 loop: CASSLQTGSGANVLTF. The DNA of the CDR3 is TGTGCCAGCAGCCTCCAAACGGGGTCTGGGGCCAACGTCCTGACTTTC.

This clone was seen a few times. The V call is TRBV7-9, the J call TRBJ2-1, with 11 bases matching TRBD2. The germline V gene has CDR1 SEHNR and CDR2 FQNEAQ (reference sequence). The CDR3 is made up of 18 amino acids. V lost 3 bases, J lost 0 bases, and 7 bases stayed unmatched. This CDR3 is CASSFLAGGTSSYNEQFF. In DNA, the CDR3 is TGTGCCAGCAGCTTCCTAGCGGGGGGCACCAGCTCCTACAATGAGCAGTTCTTC.

The chain has TRBV27 and TRBJ1-3, with a possible D match to TRBD1 (6 bases). Trimming cost V 2 bases and J 3 bases, with 11 bases left between them. CDR1 MNHEY and CDR2 SMNVEV come from the germline V gene (reference sequence). This CDR3 is 15 amino acids long. CDR3 nucleotides: TGTGCCAGCAGTTTAGGGGGGCGCCTTGGAAACACCATATATTTT. Translation: CASSLGGRLGNTIYF.

This clone was seen a handful of times. V usage is TRBV29-1 and J usage is TRBJ1-1; a weak D match, TRBD1 (5 bases). The CDR3 runs to 13 residues. Germline V gene data show CDR1 as SQVTM and CDR2 as ANQGSEA. Trimming shortened V by 4 bases and J by 4 bases, and 13 bases separated the two germline ends. The CDR3: CSVVQVIGTEAFF. As DNA, the CDR3 is TGCAGCGTTGTACAGGTTATTGGCACTGAAGCTTTCTTT. The complete variable domain, with remaining parts taken from reference TRBV29-1 and TRBJ1-1, reads SAVISQKPSRDICQRGTSLTIQCQVDSQVTMMFWYRQQPGQSLTLIATANQGSEATYESGFVIDKFPISRPNLTFSTLTVSNMSPEDSSIYLCSVVQVIGTEAFFGQGTRLTVV.

This clone was observed a handful of times. This chain uses TRBV30 with TRBJ1-6; the D is unclear. Germline-derived CDR1 and CDR2 are GTSNPN and SVGIG (reference sequence). The CDR3 is 15 residues long. Trimming stripped 0 bases from V and 3 bases from J, with 9 bases between. The CDR3 here is CAWSVQSIYNSPLHF. CDR3 coding DNA: TGTGCCTGGAGTGTCCAGTCTATCTATAATTCACCCCTCCACTTT.

The J gene is TRBJ2-7, the V gene TRBV27; D might be TRBD1 (5 bases). Trimming took off 6 bases at V and 3 bases at J, with 12 bases between the two ends. Germline V lookup: CDR1 MNHEY, CDR2 SMNVEV (reference sequence). The CDR3 loop spans 13 amino acids. CDR3 region: CASSPGHVYEQYF. Here the CDR3 DNA reads TGTGCCAGCAGCCCCGGACACGTCTACGAGCAGTACTTC.

This chain connects TRBV11-3 to TRBJ2-1; D might be TRBD2 (5 bases). The CDR3 covers 13 residues. The germline V gene encodes CDR1 SGHNT and CDR2 YENEEA. V was clipped by 4 bases and J by 10 bases, with 14 bases between them. In DNA form, the CDR3 reads TGTGCCAGCAGCTCCCTATCCCCGGGGGAGCAGTTCTTC. Translation gives CASSSLSPGEQFF.

This clone turned up a few times. The chain's CDR3 is CASIGGLYNEQFF. CDR3 sequence (DNA): TGTGCCAGCATTGGGGGTCTCTACAATGAGCAGTTCTTC. The rearrangement uses TRBV2 and TRBJ2-1, with D perhaps assigned TRBD1 or TRBD2 (5 bases each). The CDR3 covers 13 residues. Trimming cost V 7 bases and J 3 bases, with 10 bases left between them. Germline lookup yields CDR1 SNHLY and CDR2 FYNNEI.